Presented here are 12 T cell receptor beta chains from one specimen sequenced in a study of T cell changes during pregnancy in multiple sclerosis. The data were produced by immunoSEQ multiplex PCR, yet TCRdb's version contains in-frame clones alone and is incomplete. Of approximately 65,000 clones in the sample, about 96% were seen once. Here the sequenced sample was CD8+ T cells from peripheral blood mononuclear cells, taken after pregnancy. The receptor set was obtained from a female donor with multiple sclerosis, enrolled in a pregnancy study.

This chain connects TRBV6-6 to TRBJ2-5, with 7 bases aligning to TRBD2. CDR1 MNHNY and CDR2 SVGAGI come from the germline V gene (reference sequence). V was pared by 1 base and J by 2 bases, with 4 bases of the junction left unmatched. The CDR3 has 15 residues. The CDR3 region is CASSYFRTRQETQYF. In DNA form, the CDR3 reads TGTGCCAGCAGTTACTTTCGGACTAGACAAGAGACCCAGTACTTC.

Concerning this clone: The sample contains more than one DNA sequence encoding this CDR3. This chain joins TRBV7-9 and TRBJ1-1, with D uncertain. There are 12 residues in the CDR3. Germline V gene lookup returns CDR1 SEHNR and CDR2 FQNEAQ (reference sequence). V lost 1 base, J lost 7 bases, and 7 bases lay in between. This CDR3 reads CASSLGSNEAFF. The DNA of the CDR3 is TGTGCCAGCAGCTTAGGTTCTAATGAAGCTTTCTTT.

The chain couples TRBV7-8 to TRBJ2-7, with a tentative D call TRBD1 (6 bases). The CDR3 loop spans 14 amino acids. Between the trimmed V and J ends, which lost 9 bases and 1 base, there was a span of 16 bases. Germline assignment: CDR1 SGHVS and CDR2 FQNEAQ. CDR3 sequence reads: CASLQGLGSYEQYF. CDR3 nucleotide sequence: TGTGCCAGTTTACAGGGTCTCGGGTCCTACGAGCAGTACTTC.

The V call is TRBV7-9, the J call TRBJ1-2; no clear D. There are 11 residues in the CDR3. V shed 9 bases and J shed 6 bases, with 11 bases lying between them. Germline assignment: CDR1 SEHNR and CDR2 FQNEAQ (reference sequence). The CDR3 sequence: CASRWEDGYTF. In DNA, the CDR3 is TGTGCCAGTCGCTGGGAGGATGGCTACACCTTC. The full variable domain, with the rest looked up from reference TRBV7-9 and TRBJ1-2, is DTGVSQNPRHKITKRGQNVTFRCDPISEHNRLYWYRQTLGQGPEFLTYFQNEAQLEKSRLLSDRFSAERPKGSFSTLEIQRTEQGDSAMYLCASRWEDGYTFGSGTRLTVV.

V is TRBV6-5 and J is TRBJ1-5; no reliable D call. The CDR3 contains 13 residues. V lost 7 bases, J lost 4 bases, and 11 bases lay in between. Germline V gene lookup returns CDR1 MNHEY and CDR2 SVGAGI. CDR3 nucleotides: TGTGCCAGCACCCTGGGAGGAAATCAGCCCCAGCATTTT. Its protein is CASTLGGNQPQHF.

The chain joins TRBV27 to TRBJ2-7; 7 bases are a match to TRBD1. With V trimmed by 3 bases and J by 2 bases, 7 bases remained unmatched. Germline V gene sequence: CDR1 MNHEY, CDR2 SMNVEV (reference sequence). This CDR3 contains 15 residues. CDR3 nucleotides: TGTGCCAGCAGTTTTGTCCACCAGGGGGCCTACGAGCAGTACTTC. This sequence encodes CASSFVHQGAYEQYF.

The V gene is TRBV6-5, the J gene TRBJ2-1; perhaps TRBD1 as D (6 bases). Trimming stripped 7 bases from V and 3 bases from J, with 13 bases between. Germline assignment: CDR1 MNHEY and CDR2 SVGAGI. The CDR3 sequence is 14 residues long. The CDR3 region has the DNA TGTGCCAGCAAGGGGACAATAAGCTACAATGAGCAGTTCTTC. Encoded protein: CASKGTISYNEQFF.

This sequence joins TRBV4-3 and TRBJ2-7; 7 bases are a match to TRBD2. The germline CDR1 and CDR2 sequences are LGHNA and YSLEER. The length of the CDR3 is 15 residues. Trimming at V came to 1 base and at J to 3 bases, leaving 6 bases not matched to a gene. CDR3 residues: CASSQGLAVGYEQYF. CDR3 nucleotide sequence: TGCGCCAGCAGCCAAGGACTAGCTGTGGGCTACGAGCAGTACTTC.

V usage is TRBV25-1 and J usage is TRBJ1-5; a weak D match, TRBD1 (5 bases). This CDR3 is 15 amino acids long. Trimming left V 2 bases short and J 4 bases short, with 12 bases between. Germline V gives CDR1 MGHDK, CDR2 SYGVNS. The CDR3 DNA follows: TGTGCCAGCAGTGAAGCGGGGGGGTGGAATCAGCCCCAGCATTTT. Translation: CASSEAGGWNQPQHF.

CDR3: CASSFTYTYEQYF. CDR3 nucleotide sequence: TGTGCCAGCAGTTTCACATATACCTACGAGCAGTACTTC. The chain carries TRBV6-1 and TRBJ2-7; no definite D call. The CDR3 totals 13 residues. Trimming shortened V by 5 bases and J by 2 bases, and 10 bases separated the two germline ends. Per the germline V gene, CDR1 is MNHNS and CDR2 is SASEGT.

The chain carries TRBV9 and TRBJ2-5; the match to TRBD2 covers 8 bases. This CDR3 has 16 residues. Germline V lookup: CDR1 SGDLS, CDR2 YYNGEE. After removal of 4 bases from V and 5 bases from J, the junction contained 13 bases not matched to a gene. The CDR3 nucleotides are TGTGCCAGCAGCCGTAAGCCGGGACTAGAGTGGGAGACCCAGTACTTC. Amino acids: CASSRKPGLEWETQYF.

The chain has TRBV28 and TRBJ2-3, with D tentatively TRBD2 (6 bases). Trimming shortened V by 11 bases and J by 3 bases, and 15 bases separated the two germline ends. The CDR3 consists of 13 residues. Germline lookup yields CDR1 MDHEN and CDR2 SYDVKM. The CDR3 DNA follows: TGTGCCGTATACGGGAGACGGACAGATACGCAGTATTTT. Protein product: CAVYGRRTDTQYF. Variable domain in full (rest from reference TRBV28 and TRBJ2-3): DVKVTQSSRYLVKRTGEKVFLECVQDMDHENMFWYRQDPGLGLRLIYFSYDVKMKEKGDIPEGYSVSREKKERFSLILESASTNQTSMYLCAVYGRRTDTQYFGPGTRLTVL.